One and the same sample provided the 18 T cell receptor beta chains below, sequenced in a study of cytomegalovirus exposure and HLA in healthy donors. Use of 60 Vbeta and 13 Jbeta primers characterized the PCR. Sequencing used immunoSEQ multiplex PCR; TCRdb keeps in-frame clones, though not all of them. The sample comprises 200,000 or so clones, more than 75% of which are singletons, and approximately 6.5% rests with the top ten. The sequenced material came from PBMCs. The receptors stem from a woman in her fifties or sixties in good health and CMV-seropositive.

The rearrangement joins TRBV7-8 to TRBJ2-1; D perhaps matches TRBD2 (6 bases). CDR1 is SGHVS and CDR2 is FQNEAQ in the germline V gene. Trimming cost V 5 bases and J 5 bases, with 10 bases left between them. CDR3 length: 13 residues. The CDR3 region has the DNA TGTGCCAGCAGCCCCTGGACTAACAATGAGCAGTTCTTC. Translating it yields CASSPWTNNEQFF.

The chain has TRBV9 and TRBJ2-3; D gene unclear. Trimming cost V 0 bases and J 2 bases, with 4 bases left between them. The CDR3 spans 13 residues. CDR1 is SGDLS and CDR2 is YYNGEE in the germline V gene. The CDR3 spells CASSVANTDTQYF. In nucleotides, the CDR3 is TGTGCCAGCAGCGTAGCCAACACAGATACGCAGTATTTT.

The gene calls are TRBV28 and TRBJ2-5, with TRBD1 identical over 7 bases. Germline values: CDR1 MDHEN, CDR2 SYDVKM. V lost 8 bases and J lost 2; bases outside the gene matches: 5. CDR3 length: 13 amino acids. CDR3: CASSGQVQETQYF. The CDR3 coding sequence is TGTGCCAGCTCAGGACAGGTTCAAGAGACCCAGTACTTC.

V and J are TRBV6-5 and TRBJ2-2, with a tentative D call TRBD2 (7 bases). V was shortened by 2 bases and J by 3 bases, with 13 bases between the two germline ends. Germline V lookup: CDR1 MNHEY, CDR2 SVGAGI. This CDR3 is built from 16 residues. CDR3 DNA sequence: TGTGCCAGCAGTTACAGGGGGGGCCAGGACACCGGGGAGCTGTTTTTT. It specifies CASSYRGGQDTGELFF.

This clone was counted a few times. The chain recombines TRBV7-8 with TRBJ2-7; possible D gene TRBD1, 6 bases. Germline lookup yields CDR1 SGHVS and CDR2 FQNEAQ. There are 14 residues in the CDR3. V was clipped by 0 bases and J by 3 bases, with 9 bases between them. The CDR3 coding sequence is TGTGCCAGCAGCTTAGCCCAGGGGATCTACGAGCAGTACTTC. Translation: CASSLAQGIYEQYF.

J is TRBJ2-7 and V is TRBV28; the D gene is possibly TRBD1 (5 bases). Germline V gene data show CDR1 as MDHEN and CDR2 as SYDVKM. The CDR3 length is 13 residues. V lost 3 bases and J lost 1, with 7 bases in between. For the CDR3, the DNA is TGTGCCAGCAGTTTGGACACGTCCTACGAGCAGTACTTC. Amino acids: CASSLDTSYEQYF.

This clone was detected only a few times. The CDR3 is CARSYFPPGRVKWETQYF. The CDR3 region has the DNA TGTGCCAGAAGCTACTTCCCACCAGGCAGGGTGAAATGGGAGACCCAGTACTTC. V gene TRBV5-3 combines with J gene TRBJ2-5; a weak D match, TRBD1 (5 bases). TRBV5-3 is designated an ORF whose function remains uncertain. The CDR3 spans 18 residues. V was cut by 3 bases and J by 5 bases, with 26 bases left in between.

In its sample, this clone was seen a few times. This sequence joins TRBV18 and TRBJ1-2; TRBD1 is a possible D gene (6 bases). Per the germline V gene, CDR1 is KGHSH and CDR2 is LQKENI. This CDR3 is built from 14 residues. Trimming shortened V by 6 bases and J by 4 bases, and 15 bases separated the two germline ends. This CDR3 is CASSPGDTVYGYTF. For the CDR3, the DNA is TGTGCCAGCTCGCCCGGGGACACGGTCTATGGCTACACCTTC.

The CDR3 is CASSRDRKGTDEQYF. The CDR3 coding sequence is TGTGCCAGCAGTCGGGACAGGAAAGGTACTGACGAGCAGTACTTC. The chain uses TRBV2 and TRBJ2-7; 8 bases agree with TRBD1. CDR1 is SNHLY, CDR2 FYNNEI, per germline. This CDR3 is 15 amino acids long. With 5 bases clipped from V and 5 bases from J, the junction kept 11 bases outside the gene matches.

The chain links TRBV5-1 to TRBJ2-2; tentatively, D is TRBD2 (5 bases). Germline V gene sequence: CDR1 SGHRS, CDR2 YFSETQ. The V and J ends lost 4 bases and 7 bases respectively, with 11 bases between them. CDR3 length equals 13 residues. For the CDR3, the DNA is TGCGCCAGCAGCCTCTTGGGAGACGGGGAGCTGTTTTTT. It codes for CASSLLGDGELFF.

The chain carries TRBV28 and TRBJ1-4, with 10 nucleotides matching TRBD1. J gave up 11 bases and V 5 bases, and 11 bases lay outside the gene matches. Germline V gene data show CDR1 as MDHEN and CDR2 as SYDVKM. The CDR3 loop spans 15 amino acids. CDR3 DNA sequence: TGTGCCAGCAGTCCTACCGGGACAGGGGTGGGGAAACTGTTTTTT. Amino acid sequence: CASSPTGTGVGKLFF.

This rearrangement joins TRBV15 to TRBJ1-3; TRBD1 matches 7 bases. CDR1 and CDR2 from the germline V gene are LNHNV and YYDKDF (reference sequence). V dropped 5 bases and J dropped 6; count of bases not matched to a gene: 7. The CDR3 sequence is 14 residues long. The CDR3 protein is CATSLTGLENTIYF. In nucleotides, the CDR3 is TGTGCCACCAGCTTGACAGGGTTGGAAAACACCATATATTTT.

The rearrangement links TRBV7-6 to TRBJ2-5; 7 bases match TRBD2. CDR1 is SGHVS, CDR2 FNYEAQ, per germline. CDR3 length equals 15 residues. The ends lost 7 bases at V and 0 bases at J; junction bases unmatched: 8. The CDR3: CASTPLGGYQETQYF. CDR3 DNA sequence: TGTGCCAGCACCCCATTGGGGGGGTACCAAGAGACCCAGTACTTC.

CDR3 amino acids: CASSLAGTSGGEQFF. CDR3 sequence (DNA): TGTGCCAGCAGCTTAGCCGGGACTAGCGGGGGGGAGCAGTTCTTC. The chain uses TRBV7-8 and TRBJ2-1, with 15 bases aligning to TRBD2. The CDR3 totals 15 residues. V was pared by 0 bases and J by 10 bases, with 1 base of the junction left unmatched. In germline, CDR1 is SGHVS, CDR2 FQNEAQ.

CDR3 bases: TGCAGTGCTTCCCAGTGGGAGGGCTACACCTTC. This sequence encodes CSASQWEGYTF. The chain has TRBV20-1 and TRBJ1-2; D remains unclear. V lost 5 bases, J lost 8 bases, and 12 bases lay in between. The CDR3 sequence is 11 residues long. Germline assignment: CDR1 DFQATT and CDR2 SNEGSKA (reference sequence).

The genes are TRBV29-1 and TRBJ2-3, with 9 bases that match TRBD2. Trimming at V came to 4 bases and at J to 6 bases, leaving 14 bases not matched to a gene. Germline V gene data show CDR1 as SQVTM and CDR2 as ANQGSEA. CDR3 size: 16 residues. Here the CDR3 reads CSVVPPLAGGPDTQYF. The CDR3 nucleotides are TGCAGCGTTGTTCCGCCATTGGCGGGAGGGCCGGATACGCAGTATTTT.

A single count supports this clone. V and J are TRBV7-9 and TRBJ1-1; tentatively, D is TRBD1 (6 bases). CDR1 SEHNR and CDR2 FQNEAQ come from the germline V gene (reference sequence). The CDR3 is made up of 15 amino acids. The germline V and J ends were trimmed by 5 bases and 0 bases, with 13 bases remaining between them. CDR3 residues: CASSPGQIMNTEAFF. The DNA for the CDR3 is TGTGCCAGCAGCCCTGGACAGATCATGAACACTGAAGCTTTCTTT.

The rearrangement links TRBV6-5 to TRBJ2-3; 9 bases line up with TRBD2. V gave up 6 bases and J gave up 9 bases; unmatched junction bases: 4. From germline, CDR1 is MNHEY and CDR2 SVGAGI. CDR3 length: 12 amino acids. The CDR3 protein is CASSRGGGTQYF. CDR3 in DNA: TGTGCCAGCAGCCGCGGGGGGGGGACGCAGTATTTT.